Each of the 27 T cell receptor beta chains below was sequenced from the same sample in a study of OX40 agonist ivuxolimab in advanced cancers. Profiling relied on immunoSEQ multiplex PCR, and the TCRdb table lists in-frame clones only, not all of them. Altogether 62,000 or so clones are present, 91% being singletons, with the ten largest covering over 4%. The sample in question was CD4+ or CD8+ T cells sorted from blood, obtained in a trial of the OX40 agonist ivuxolimab. Receptors originate from an adult with an advanced solid tumor such as melanoma, head and neck, liver or kidney cancer.

The rearrangement joins TRBV7-8 to TRBJ1-2; unclear D gene. Deletions cut 4 bases from V and 5 bases from J, with 14 bases between. The CDR3 is 14 residues long. Germline V gene data show CDR1 as SGHVS and CDR2 as FQNEAQ. CDR3 region: CASSSLASGYGYTF. CDR3 coding DNA: TGTGCCAGCAGCTCTCTGGCCTCCGGATATGGCTACACCTTC.

The V gene is TRBV11-3, the J gene TRBJ2-1, with 7 bases aligning to TRBD1. V was pared by 2 bases and J by 5 bases, with 6 bases of the junction left unmatched. Germline values: CDR1 SGHNT, CDR2 YENEEA. The CDR3 is 15 residues long. The CDR3 nucleotides read TGTGCCAGCAGCTTATACGGGACAGAAAACAATGAGCAGTTCTTC. It encodes CASSLYGTENNEQFF. The full variable domain, its missing parts supplied by reference TRBV11-3 and TRBJ2-1, is EAGVVQSPRYKIIEKKQPVAFWCNPISGHNTLYWYLQNLGQGPELLIRYENEEAVDDSQLPKDRFSAERLKGVDSTLKIQPAELGDSAVYLCASSLYGTENNEQFFGPGTRLTVL.

The genes are TRBV5-4 and TRBJ1-4; 8 bases map to TRBD1. Germline V lookup: CDR1 SGHNT, CDR2 YYREEE (reference sequence). With V trimmed by 5 bases and J by 8 bases, 8 bases remained unmatched. CDR3 length: 14 residues. The CDR3 protein is CASSTGQVGEKLFF. The CDR3 region has the DNA TGTGCCAGCAGTACGGGACAGGTTGGGGAAAAACTGTTTTTT.

The chain has TRBV11-3 and TRBJ2-3; 7 bases align to TRBD2. The CDR3 runs to 16 residues. Unmatched junction bases numbered 4, after V lost 1 base and J lost 0 bases. Germline loops: CDR1 SGHNT, CDR2 YENEEA. In nucleotides, the CDR3 is TGTGCCAGCAGCTTAGGGGCGGGAGCGAGCACAGATACGCAGTATTTT. Residues: CASSLGAGASTDTQYF. Filled out from reference TRBV11-3 and TRBJ2-3, the complete variable domain reads EAGVVQSPRYKIIEKKQPVAFWCNPISGHNTLYWYLQNLGQGPELLIRYENEEAVDDSQLPKDRFSAERLKGVDSTLKIQPAELGDSAVYLCASSLGAGASTDTQYFGPGTRLTVL.

This chain links TRBV28 with TRBJ2-5, with 7 bases aligning to TRBD1. The end of the DNA is better explained by TRBJ2-7, so the J call may be wrong. There are 15 residues in the CDR3. Germline CDR1 is MDHEN and CDR2 is SYDVKM. CDR3 sequence: CASSSPGQTSYEQYF. CDR3 in DNA: TGTGCCAGCAGTTCACCGGGACAGACCTCCTACGAGCAGTACTTC.

V gene TRBV7-9 combines with J gene TRBJ2-2, with TRBD1 identical over 7 bases. V lost 5 bases and J lost 1; bases outside the gene matches: 7. The CDR3 is made up of 16 amino acids. Germline loops: CDR1 SEHNR, CDR2 FQNEAQ (reference sequence). This CDR3 reads CASSPPGQRNTGELFF. DNA for the CDR3: TGTGCCAGCAGCCCGCCGGGACAGAGGAACACCGGGGAGCTGTTTTTT.

J is TRBJ2-7 and V is TRBV5-1; perhaps TRBD2 as D (6 bases). With 0 bases removed from V and 1 base from J, the gap between germline ends came to 14 bases. The CDR3 is made up of 16 amino acids. Germline lookup yields CDR1 SGHRS and CDR2 YFSETQ. The CDR3: CASSLDGGGISYEQYF. The CDR3 bases are TGCGCCAGCAGCTTGGATGGAGGAGGGATATCCTACGAGCAGTACTTC.

This chain connects TRBV7-2 to TRBJ2-7; the match to TRBD2 covers 11 bases. V shed 6 bases, J shed 4 bases, and the junction held 2 bases outside the gene matches. This CDR3 region has 13 residues. Germline V CDR1 and CDR2: SGHTA, FQGNSA. CDR3 DNA sequence: TGTGCCAGCAGGACTAGCGGGGTTTACGAGCAGTACTTC. It is translated as CASRTSGVYEQYF.

This chain uses TRBV9 with TRBJ1-2; D remains unclear. V lost 0 bases and J lost 8, with 8 bases in between. CDR1 and CDR2 from the germline V gene are SGDLS and YYNGEE. This CDR3 spans 12 amino acids. The CDR3 region is CASSVGPYGYTF. The CDR3 DNA reads TGTGCCAGCAGCGTAGGACCGTACGGCTACACCTTC. The full variable domain, with the rest looked up from reference TRBV9 and TRBJ1-2, is DSGVTQTPKHLITATGQRVTLRCSPRSGDLSVYWYQQSLDQGLQFLIQYYNGEERAKGNILERFSAQQFPDLHSELNLSSLELGDSALYFCASSVGPYGYTFGSGTRLTVV.

V and J are TRBV10-3 and TRBJ1-1, with D perhaps matching TRBD1 (5 bases). The ends were cut back, 6 bases at V and 1 base at J, with 15 bases in the middle. There are 15 residues in the CDR3. Looked up from germline, CDR1 is ENHRY and CDR2 is SYGVKD. The CDR3 nucleotides are TGTGCCATCAGAAATCCTACAGGCCGGAACACTGAAGCTTTCTTT. It codes for CAIRNPTGRNTEAFF.

The V gene is TRBV5-1, the J gene TRBJ1-2; possibly TRBD1 for D (6 bases). The CDR3 is 15 residues long. Germline-derived CDR1 and CDR2 are SGHRS and YFSETQ. V lost 4 bases and J lost 2, with 15 bases in between. As DNA, the CDR3 is TGCGCCAGCAGCCTAACGGGACAATTGAACTATGGCTACACCTTC. Protein sequence: CASSLTGQLNYGYTF.

This clone was recorded once. The chain carries TRBV14 and TRBJ2-1; tentative D call: TRBD1 (6 bases). The CDR3 contains 17 residues. Germline CDR1 is SGHDN and CDR2 is FVKESK. Deletions cut 1 base from V and 0 bases from J, with 13 bases between. CDR3 in amino acids: CASSQGQVRVSYNEQFF. As DNA, the CDR3 is TGTGCCAGCAGCCAAGGACAGGTTAGGGTCTCCTACAATGAGCAGTTCTTC.

The chain carries TRBV19 and TRBJ2-2, with 10 bases lining up with TRBD2. V gave up 3 bases and J gave up 6 bases; unmatched junction bases: 1. This CDR3 is 14 amino acids long. Germline V gives CDR1 LNHDA, CDR2 SQIVND (reference sequence). CDR3 amino acids: CASSILAGAGELFF. The CDR3 DNA reads TGTGCCAGTAGTATTCTAGCGGGAGCCGGGGAGCTGTTTTTT.

The chain combines TRBV30 with TRBJ2-5; D gene uncertain. CDR1 is GTSNPN and CDR2 is SVGIG in the germline V gene (reference sequence). The CDR3 sequence is 14 residues long. V lost 3 bases to trimming and J lost 5 bases, with 16 bases between them. The CDR3 reads CAWRPRLGGETQYF. CDR3 DNA: TGTGCCTGGAGACCCCGTCTCGGCGGTGAGACCCAGTACTTC.

The chain carries TRBV28 and TRBJ2-5; D is possibly TRBD1 (5 bases). Trimming stripped 5 bases from V and 12 bases from J, with 16 bases between. Germline lookup yields CDR1 MDHEN and CDR2 SYDVKM. The CDR3 runs to 12 residues. This CDR3 reads CASSLLRQHEYF. In nucleotides, the CDR3 is TGTGCCAGCAGTCTACTTAGACAGCATGAGTACTTC.

The CDR3 here is CASSLKRPVPGLAGTDTQYF. The CDR3 nucleotides read TGTGCCAGCAGCTTAAAGAGGCCGGTGCCGGGACTAGCTGGCACAGATACGCAGTATTTT. This chain uses TRBV7-3 with TRBJ2-3, with 9 positions matching TRBD2. CDR3 length: 20 amino acids. Germline V lookup: CDR1 SGHTA, CDR2 FQGTGA. V was clipped by 1 base and J by 1 base; unmatched bases: 15. Full variable domain (missing parts from reference TRBV7-3 and TRBJ2-3): GAGVSQTPSNKVTEKGKYVELRCDPISGHTALYWYRQSLGQGPEFLIYFQGTGAADDSGLPNDRFFAVRPEGSVSTLKIQRTERGDSAVYLCASSLKRPVPGLAGTDTQYFGPGTRLTVL.

This chain connects TRBV7-9 to TRBJ1-2, with 7 positions matching TRBD1. Trimming at V came to 5 bases and at J to 9 bases, leaving 9 bases not matched to a gene. CDR3 length: 13 residues. From germline, CDR1 is SEHNR and CDR2 FQNEAQ (reference sequence). CDR3 loop: CASSLNRGDRYTF. The CDR3 DNA follows: TGTGCCAGCAGCCTTAACAGGGGTGATCGCTACACCTTC.

This clone was recorded a few times. This chain uses TRBV19 with TRBJ1-1, with D unresolved. V gave up 7 bases and J gave up 0 bases, with 12 bases separating them. This CDR3 region has 14 residues. CDR1 and CDR2 from the germline V gene are LNHDA and SQIVND (reference sequence). In nucleotides, the CDR3 is TGTGCCAGTATCTCGATCCGAATGAACACTGAAGCTTTCTTT. Residues: CASISIRMNTEAFF.

V and J are TRBV7-2 and TRBJ2-7; 12 nucleotides align to TRBD2. V shed 5 bases and J 5 bases; nucleotides not matched to a gene: 10. The CDR3 is 16 amino acids. Germline CDR1 is SGHTA and CDR2 is FQGNSA. CDR3 region: CASSPGLAGQVDEQYF. In DNA form, the CDR3 reads TGTGCCAGCAGCCCGGGACTAGCGGGTCAGGTAGACGAGCAGTACTTC.

The V call is TRBV28, the J call TRBJ2-7; 7 nucleotides match TRBD2. Per the germline V gene, CDR1 is MDHEN and CDR2 is SYDVKM. The CDR3 loop spans 15 amino acids. The trim removed 7 bases at V and 0 bases at J, leaving 9 bases unmatched. Here the CDR3 DNA reads TGTGCCAGCAAACCCGCCCAGCGGGACTCCTACGAGCAGTACTTC. Its translation: CASKPAQRDSYEQYF.

The rearrangement links TRBV28 to TRBJ2-1; 13 nucleotides align to TRBD2. After removal of 4 bases from V and 9 bases from J, the junction contained 12 bases not matched to a gene. The CDR3 totals 17 residues. Per the germline V gene, CDR1 is MDHEN and CDR2 is SYDVKM. The CDR3 nucleotides are TGTGCCAGCAGTTCCCCGGGACTAGCGGGATTATGGGGTGAGCAGTTCTTC. It yields the protein CASSSPGLAGLWGEQFF. Supplemented by reference TRBV28 and TRBJ2-1, the full variable domain reads DVKVTQSSRYLVKRTGEKVFLECVQDMDHENMFWYRQDPGLGLRLIYFSYDVKMKEKGDIPEGYSVSREKKERFSLILESASTNQTSMYLCASSSPGLAGLWGEQFFGPGTRLTVL.

The rearrangement uses TRBV13 and TRBJ2-1; 7 bases are a match to TRBD2. V was pared by 3 bases and J by 2 bases, with 4 bases of the junction left unmatched. Germline V gives CDR1 PRHDT, CDR2 FYEKMQ (reference sequence). This CDR3 is 15 amino acids long. The CDR3 loop is CASSFASGTYNEQFF. The CDR3, as DNA: TGTGCCAGCAGCTTCGCCAGCGGGACCTACAATGAGCAGTTCTTC.

The CDR3 sequence: CASSLGQTTEAFF. CDR3 nucleotide sequence: TGTGCCAGCAGTTTAGGTCAGACCACTGAAGCTTTCTTT. The chain links TRBV27 to TRBJ1-1; no clear D. Germline-derived CDR1 and CDR2 are MNHEY and SMNVEV (reference sequence). V lost 2 bases and J lost 4, with 8 bases in between. The CDR3 is 13 residues long.

V usage is TRBV21-1 and J usage is TRBJ2-2. TRBV21-1 represents a pseudogene. CDR3 size: 14 residues. CDR3 sequence: CASRGDGLTGELFF. The CDR3 coding sequence is TGTGCCAGCAGAGGTGATGGCTTGACCGGGGAGCTGTTTTTT.

The rearrangement links TRBV30 to TRBJ1-5; unclear D gene. There are 13 residues in the CDR3. Looked up from germline, CDR1 is GTSNPN and CDR2 is SVGIG (reference sequence). V was trimmed by 0 bases and J by 7 bases, leaving 10 bases between them. The CDR3 coding sequence is TGTGCCTGGAGTGTACGGGAGGCACAGCCCCAGCATTTT. Its translation is CAWSVREAQPQHF.

The chain recombines TRBV9 with TRBJ2-2; no reliable D call. CDR1 and CDR2 from the germline V gene are SGDLS and YYNGEE. The V end was cut by 5 bases, the J end by 6 bases, with 11 bases between. CDR3 length: 13 residues. The CDR3 DNA sequence: TGTGCCAGCAGTGCCCCCCCGGCCGGGGAGCTGTTTTTT. Its protein is CASSAPPAGELFF.

This sequence joins TRBV19 and TRBJ1-4; D ambiguous. This CDR3 is built from 14 residues. Germline CDR1 reads LNHDA; CDR2 reads SQIVND (reference sequence). The ends were cut back, 7 bases at V and 2 bases at J, with 11 bases in the middle. This CDR3 reads CASTRHTTNEKLFF. CDR3 nucleotide sequence: TGTGCCAGTACCCGACACACGACTAATGAAAAACTGTTTTTT.